The clone carrying this T cell receptor beta chain has a single count. The target antigen is unknown. Relative to the germline gene, one junction end is altered; a read error may explain this. In the same sample, other DNA sequences code for this CDR3. CDR1 and CDR2 (germline): SEHNR, FQNEAQ (reference sequence). CDR3 length equals 13 residues. The protocol was immunoSEQ multiplex PCR, while the TCRdb copy is restricted to in-frame clones and leaves out a portion. Of some 11,000 clones in the sample, approximately 87% were seen once. The data belong to a study of blood T cell dynamics during melanoma immunotherapy. Time point specified: pre-treatment baseline. Samples come from before therapy and from week 3 after the first blockade cycle. General study points: Whether repertoire-driving clones were melanoma-specific could not be determined. PBMC repertoires of eventual disease-control patients split at W3 into clonality or diversity gains.

The sequences come from blood, collected from a patient treated with checkpoint blockade. The chain is built from TRBV7-9 and TRBJ1-5, with D possibly being TRBD1 (5 bases). The receptor was derived from a human donor with melanoma. DNA of the CDR3: TGCGCCAGCAGCTCGCAGGGCAAACAGCCCCAGCATTTT. Translation gives CASSSQGKQPQHF.